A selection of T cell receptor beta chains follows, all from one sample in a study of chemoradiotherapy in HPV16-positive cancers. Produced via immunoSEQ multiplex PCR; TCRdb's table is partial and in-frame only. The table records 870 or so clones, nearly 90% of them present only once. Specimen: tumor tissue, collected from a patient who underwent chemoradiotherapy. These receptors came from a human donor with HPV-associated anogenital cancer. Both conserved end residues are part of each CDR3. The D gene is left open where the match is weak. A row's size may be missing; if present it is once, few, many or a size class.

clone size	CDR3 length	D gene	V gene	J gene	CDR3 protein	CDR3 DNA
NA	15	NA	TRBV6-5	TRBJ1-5	CASSMGRTSNQPQHF	TGTGCCAGCAGTATGGGACGGACTAGCAATCAGCCCCAGCATTTT
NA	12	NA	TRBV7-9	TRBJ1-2	CASSLSGDGYTF	TGTGCCAGCAGCTTGTCCGGGGATGGCTACACCTTC
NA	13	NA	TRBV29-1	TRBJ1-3	CSVTESSGNTIYF	TGCAGCGTTACGGAGAGCTCTGGAAACACCATATATTTT
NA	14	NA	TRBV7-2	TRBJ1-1	CASSLSQGNTEAFF	TGTGCCAGCAGCTTATCTCAGGGGAACACTGAAGCTTTCTTT
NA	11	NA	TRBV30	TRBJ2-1	CAWSVAGAQFF	TGTGCCTGGAGTGTAGCAGGGGCCCAGTTCTTC
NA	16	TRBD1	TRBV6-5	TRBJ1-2	CASSSAGTGINYGYTF	TGTGCCAGCAGTTCCGCCGGGACAGGGATTAACTATGGCTACACCTTC
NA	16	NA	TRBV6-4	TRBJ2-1	CASSEGGGESYNEQFF	TGTGCCAGCAGTGAAGGGGGGGGAGAATCCTACAATGAGCAGTTCTTC
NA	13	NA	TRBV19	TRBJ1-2	CASGGQGKYGYTF	TGTGCCTCTGGTGGGCAGGGCAAATATGGCTACACCTTC
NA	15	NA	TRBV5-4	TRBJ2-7	CASSFPGLTSYEQYF	TGTGCCAGCAGCTTCCCAGGATTAACTTCCTACGAGCAGTACTTC
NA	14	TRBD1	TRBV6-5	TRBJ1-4	CASSGTGLNEKLFF	TGTGCCAGCAGTGGGACAGGACTTAATGAAAAACTGTTTTTT
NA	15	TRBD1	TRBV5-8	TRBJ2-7	CASSFGQGNPYEQYF	TGTGCCAGCAGCTTCGGACAGGGAAATCCCTACGAGCAGTACTTC
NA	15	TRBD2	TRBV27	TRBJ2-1	CASSLLTSGYNEQFF	TGTGCCAGCAGTTTATTGACTAGCGGATACAATGAGCAGTTCTTC
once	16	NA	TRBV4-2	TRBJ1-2	CASSQGLAGANYGYTF	TGTGCCAGCAGCCAAGGCTTGGCAGGGGCTAACTATGGCTACACCTTC
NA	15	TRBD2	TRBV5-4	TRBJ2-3	CASNSGGGSTDTQYF	TGTGCCAGCAATAGCGGGGGGGGAAGCACAGATACGCAGTATTTT
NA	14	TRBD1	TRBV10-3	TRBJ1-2	CAISQDRANYGYTF	TGTGCCATCAGTCAGGACAGGGCTAACTATGGCTACACCTTC
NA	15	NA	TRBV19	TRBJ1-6	CASSVTSSYNSPLHF	TGTGCCAGTAGTGTGACTAGCTCCTATAATTCACCCCTCCACTTT
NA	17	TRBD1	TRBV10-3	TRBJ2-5	CAISDLGGQGFRETQYF	TGTGCCATCAGTGATCTTGGGGGACAGGGGTTTCGAGAGACCCAGTACTTC
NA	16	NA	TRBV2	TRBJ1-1	CASSEGRGGRVTEAFF	TGTGCCAGCAGTGAAGGCCGGGGAGGGAGGGTCACTGAAGCTTTCTTT
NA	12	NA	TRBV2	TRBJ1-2	CASRPTGLLYTF	TGTGCCAGCAGACCCACTGGTTTACTCTACACCTTC
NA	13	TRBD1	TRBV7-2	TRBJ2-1	CASSLGRDREQFF	TGTGCCAGCAGCCTAGGCCGGGACAGAGAGCAGTTCTTC
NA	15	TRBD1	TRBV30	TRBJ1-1	CAWSGLSGGDTEAFF	TGTGCCTGGAGTGGGCTTTCAGGGGGGGACACTGAAGCTTTCTTT
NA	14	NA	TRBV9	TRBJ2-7	CASSPWERSYEQYF	TGTGCCAGCAGCCCATGGGAACGCTCCTACGAGCAGTACTTC
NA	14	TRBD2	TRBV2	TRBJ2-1	CASSGGRTYNEQFF	TGTGCCAGCAGCGGGGGGAGGACTTACAATGAGCAGTTCTTC
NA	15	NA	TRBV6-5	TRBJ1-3	CASSAGLLSGNTIYF	TGTGCCAGCAGTGCAGGACTCCTCTCTGGAAACACCATATATTTT
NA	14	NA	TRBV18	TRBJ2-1	CASSPSGGYNEQFF	TGTGCCAGCTCACCCTCGGGCGGCTACAATGAGCAGTTCTTC
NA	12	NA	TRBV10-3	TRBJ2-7	CAISQKTYEQYF	TGTGCCATCAGCCAGAAAACCTACGAGCAGTACTTC
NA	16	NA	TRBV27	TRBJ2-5	CASSLSSGALQETQYF	TGTGCCAGCAGTTTATCTTCAGGGGCCCTTCAAGAGACCCAGTACTTC
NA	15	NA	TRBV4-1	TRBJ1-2	CASRLSVLGDYGYTF	TGCGCCAGCAGACTTTCGGTCCTGGGAGACTATGGCTACACCTTC
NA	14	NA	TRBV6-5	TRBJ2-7	CASSHRGGSYEQYF	TGTGCCAGCAGCCACAGGGGGGGTTCCTACGAGCAGTACTTC
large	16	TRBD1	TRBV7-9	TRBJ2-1	CASSLSLGQGFNEQFF	TGTGCCAGCAGCCTAAGCCTGGGACAGGGGTTCAATGAGCAGTTCTTC
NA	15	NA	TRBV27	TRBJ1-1	CASSLGAAWDTEAFF	TGTGCCAGCAGTTTAGGGGCAGCGTGGGACACTGAAGCTTTCTTT
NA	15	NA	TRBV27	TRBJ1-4	CASSPTGSYGEKLFF	TGTGCCAGCAGTCCCACAGGGTCCTACGGAGAAAAACTGTTTTTT
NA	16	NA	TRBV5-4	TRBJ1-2	CASSLVGAGSNYGYTF	TGTGCCAGCAGCTTGGTAGGGGCAGGGAGTAACTATGGCTACACCTTC
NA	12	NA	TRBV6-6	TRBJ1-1	CASSYLNTEAFF	TGTGCCAGCAGTTACCTGAACACTGAAGCTTTCTTT
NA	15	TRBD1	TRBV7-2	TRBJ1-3	CASSFTGQGRNTIYF	TGTGCCAGCAGCTTCACGGGACAGGGTAGAAACACCATATATTTT
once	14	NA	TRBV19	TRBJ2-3	CASSESRSTDTQYF	TGTGCCAGTAGTGAAAGCCGTAGCACAGATACGCAGTATTTT
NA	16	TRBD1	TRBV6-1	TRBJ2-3	CASSEKGQTKTDTQYF	TGTGCCAGCAGTGAAAAGGGACAGACAAAGACGGATACGCAGTATTTT
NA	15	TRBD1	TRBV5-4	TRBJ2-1	CASSPGQGEVYEQFF	TGTGCCAGCAGCCCGGGACAGGGCGAGGTGTATGAGCAGTTCTTC
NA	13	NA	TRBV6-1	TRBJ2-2	CASTEQNTGELFF	TGTGCCAGCACGGAGCAGAACACCGGGGAGCTGTTTTTT
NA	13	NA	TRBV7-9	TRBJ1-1	CASSLGGQTEAFF	TGTGCCAGCAGCTTAGGAGGCCAAACTGAAGCTTTCTTT
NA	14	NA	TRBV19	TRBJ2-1	CASRSGSSYNEQFF	TGTGCCAGTAGGTCGGGAAGCTCCTACAATGAGCAGTTCTTC
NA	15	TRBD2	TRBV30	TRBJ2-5	CAWRRPGGPQETQYF	TGTGCCTGGAGGAGACCGGGGGGGCCCCAAGAGACCCAGTACTTC